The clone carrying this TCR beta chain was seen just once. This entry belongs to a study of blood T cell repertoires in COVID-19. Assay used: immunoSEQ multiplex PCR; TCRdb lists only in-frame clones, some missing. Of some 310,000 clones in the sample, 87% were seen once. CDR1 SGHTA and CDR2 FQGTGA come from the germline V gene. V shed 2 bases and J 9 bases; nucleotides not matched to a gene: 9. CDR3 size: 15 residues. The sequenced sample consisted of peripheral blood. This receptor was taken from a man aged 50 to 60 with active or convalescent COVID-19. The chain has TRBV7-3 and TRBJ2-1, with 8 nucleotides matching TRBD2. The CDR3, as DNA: TGTGCCAGCAGCTTACGATCCGGCGGGGGGAGTGAGCAGTTCTTC. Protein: CASSLRSGGGSEQFF.